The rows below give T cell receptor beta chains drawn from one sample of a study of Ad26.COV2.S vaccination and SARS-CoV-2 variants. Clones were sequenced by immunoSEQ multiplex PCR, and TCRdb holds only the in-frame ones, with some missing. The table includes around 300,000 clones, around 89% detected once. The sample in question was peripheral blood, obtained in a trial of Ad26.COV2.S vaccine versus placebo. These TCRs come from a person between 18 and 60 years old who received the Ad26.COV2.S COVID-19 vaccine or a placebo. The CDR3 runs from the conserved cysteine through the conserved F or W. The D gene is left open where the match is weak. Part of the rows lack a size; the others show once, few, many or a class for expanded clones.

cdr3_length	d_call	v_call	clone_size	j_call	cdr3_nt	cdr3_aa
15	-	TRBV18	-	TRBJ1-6	TGTGCCAGCTCGCCCGCTGCGGGGGGCGATTCACCCCTCCACTTT	CASSPAAGGDSPLHF
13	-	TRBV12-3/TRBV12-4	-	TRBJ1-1	TGTGCCAGCAGTGGAACAGAGAACACTGAAGCTTTCTTT	CASSGTENTEAFF
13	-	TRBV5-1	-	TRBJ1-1	TGCGCCAGCAGCGCGGGGACGAACACTGAAGCTTTCTTT	CASSAGTNTEAFF
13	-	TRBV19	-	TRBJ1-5	TGTGCCAGTAGTATAGGGCTCTATCAGCCCCAGCATTTT	CASSIGLYQPQHF
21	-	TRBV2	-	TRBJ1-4	TGTGCCAGCAGTGAAGGGGGCCCCGGGGCCGAAATCCGAGCAACTAATGAAAAACTGTTTTTT	CASSEGGPGAEIRATNEKLFF
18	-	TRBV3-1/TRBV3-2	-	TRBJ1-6	TGTGCCAGCAGCCAAGACCTGCTCCTGAGCTCCTATAATTCACCCCTCCACTTT	CASSQDLLLSSYNSPLHF
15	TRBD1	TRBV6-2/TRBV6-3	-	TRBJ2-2	TGTGCCAGCAGTTCGGACAGGGGGCTTAGCGGGGAGCTGTTTTTT	CASSSDRGLSGELFF
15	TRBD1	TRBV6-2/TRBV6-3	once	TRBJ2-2	TGTGCCAGCAGCCGGACAGGGGGCAGCGCCGGGGAGCTGTTTTTT	CASSRTGGSAGELFF
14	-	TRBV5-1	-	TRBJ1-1	TGCGCCAGCAGCTCCGGGACAAGTCGGACTGAAGCTTTCTTT	CASSSGTSRTEAFF
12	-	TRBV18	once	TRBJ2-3	TGTGCCAGCTCACCACCCACAGATACGCAGTATTTT	CASSPPTDTQYF
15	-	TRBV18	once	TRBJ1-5	TGTGCCAGCTCACCAGGAGGGAGAGGCAATCAGCCCCAGCATTTT	CASSPGGRGNQPQHF
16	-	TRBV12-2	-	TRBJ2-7	TGTGCAAGTCGCTTGGCGGCTGGGACAATCGAAGCCGAGCAGTACTTC	CASRLAAGTIEAEQYF
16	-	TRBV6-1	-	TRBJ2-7	TGTGCCAGCAGTGAATGGAGGACGGATAGCTCCTACGAGCAGTACTTC	CASSEWRTDSSYEQYF
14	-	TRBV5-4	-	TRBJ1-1	TGTGCCAGCAGACGTACAGGGAGTAACACTGAAGCTTTCTTT	CASRRTGSNTEAFF
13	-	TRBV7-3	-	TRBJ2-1	TGTGCCAGCAGCTTAGCTCCTGACAATGAGCAGTTCTTC	CASSLAPDNEQFF
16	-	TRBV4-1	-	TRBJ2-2	TGCGCCAGCAGCCAAGGATTAGGGGCTAACACCGGGGAGCTGTTTTTT	CASSQGLGANTGELFF
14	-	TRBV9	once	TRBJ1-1	TGTGCCAGCAGCGTAACTTCCCTGAACACTGAAGCTTTCTTT	CASSVTSLNTEAFF
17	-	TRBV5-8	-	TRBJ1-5	TGTGCCAGCAGCTTGGAGTTGGGGGTCAGTAGCAATCAGCCCCAGCATTTT	CASSLELGVSSNQPQHF
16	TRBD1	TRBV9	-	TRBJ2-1	TGTGCCAGCAGCCCTTCGGGTGGACAGGGGTACAATGAGCAGTTCTTC	CASSPSGGQGYNEQFF
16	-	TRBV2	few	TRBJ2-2	TGTGCCAGCAGTGCGGGTGAAATCATGAACACCGGGGAGCTGTTTTTT	CASSAGEIMNTGELFF
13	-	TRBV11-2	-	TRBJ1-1	TGTGCCAGCAGCTTGACGGGGAACACTGAAGCTTTCTTT	CASSLTGNTEAFF
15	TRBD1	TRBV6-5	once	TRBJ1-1	TGTGCCAGCAGTCCTAGGGGACAGTCGAACACTGAAGCTTTCTTT	CASSPRGQSNTEAFF
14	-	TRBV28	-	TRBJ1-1	TGTGCCAGCAGTATTTACCACATGAACACTGAAGCTTTCTTT	CASSIYHMNTEAFF
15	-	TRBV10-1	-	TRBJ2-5	TGCGCCAGCAGTGAGTCGGGATGGAACCAAGAGACCCAGTACTTC	CASSESGWNQETQYF
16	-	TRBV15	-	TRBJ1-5	TGTGCCACCAGCAGAGCGGTAGAAAGTTGGGTTCAGCCCCAGCATTTT	CATSRAVESWVQPQHF
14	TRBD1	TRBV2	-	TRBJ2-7	TGTGCCAGCAACCCGGGACAGGTAGCCTACGAGCAGTACTTC	CASNPGQVAYEQYF
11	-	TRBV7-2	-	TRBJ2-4	TGTGCCAGCAGTCGGACACGAGTACAGTACTTC	CASSRTRVQYF
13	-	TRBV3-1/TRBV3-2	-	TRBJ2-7	TGTGCCAGCAGCCAAGCCAGGGGCTACGAGCAGTACTTC	CASSQARGYEQYF
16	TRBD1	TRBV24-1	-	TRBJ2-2	TGTGCCACCAGTCAAATGACAGGGGAGATGACCGGGGAGCTGTTTTTT	CATSQMTGEMTGELFF
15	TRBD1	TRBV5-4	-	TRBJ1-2	TGTGCCAGCAGTACCGGGACAGGGATCATCTATGGCTACACCTTC	CASSTGTGIIYGYTF
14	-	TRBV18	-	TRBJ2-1	TGTGCCAGCTCACCGGACTCCCAGTACAATGAGCAGTTCTTC	CASSPDSQYNEQFF
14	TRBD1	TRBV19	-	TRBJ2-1	TGTGCCAGCAAGCAGGACAGGGGTAGTTATGAGCAGTTCTTC	CASKQDRGSYEQFF
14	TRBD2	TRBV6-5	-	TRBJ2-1	TGTGCCAGCAGTTCCACCGGGACTAGCCCCGAGCAGTTCTTC	CASSSTGTSPEQFF
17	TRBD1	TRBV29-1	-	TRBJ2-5	TGCAGCGCTTCAGATCCGGGACAGGGCTTCTTGGGAGAGACCCAGTACTTC	CSASDPGQGFLGETQYF
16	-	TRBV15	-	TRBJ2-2	TGTGCCACCAGCAGAGATCGTCTAGGCGACACCGGGGAGCTGTTTTTT	CATSRDRLGDTGELFF
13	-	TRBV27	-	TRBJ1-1	TGTGCCAGCAGTTTAGTAAGGGGGACTGAAGCTTTCTTT	CASSLVRGTEAFF
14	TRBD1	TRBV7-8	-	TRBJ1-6	TGTGCCAGCAGCTCGACAGGGTTAGGTTCACCCCTCCACTTT	CASSSTGLGSPLHF
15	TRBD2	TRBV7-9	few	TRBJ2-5	TGTGCCAGCAGCTTGGGAGCGGGAGTTCAAGAGACCCAGTACTTC	CASSLGAGVQETQYF
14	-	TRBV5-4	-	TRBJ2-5	TGTGCCAGCAGCTTCAAGAGGGAGGAAGAGACCCAGTACTTC	CASSFKREEETQYF
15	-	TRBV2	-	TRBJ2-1	TGTGCCAGCAGTTCTAGGGGAATAGTGAACAATGAGCAGTTCTTC	CASSSRGIVNNEQFF
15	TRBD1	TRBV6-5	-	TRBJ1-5	TGTGCCAGCAGTCCATCGACAGGGAAGAGCCAGCCCCAGCATTTT	CASSPSTGKSQPQHF
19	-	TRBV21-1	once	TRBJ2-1	TGTGCCAGCAGCAAATCAAAATCCGAAGCGGGGGGGCCTAACAATGAGCAGTTCTTC	CASSKSKSEAGGPNNEQFF
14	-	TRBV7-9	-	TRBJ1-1	TGTGCCAGCAGCTTAGAACAGATTAACACTGAAGCTTTCTTT	CASSLEQINTEAFF
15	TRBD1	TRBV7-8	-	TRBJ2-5	TGTGCCAGCAGCTGGACCGGGACAGGGCCCGAGACCCAGTACTTC	CASSWTGTGPETQYF
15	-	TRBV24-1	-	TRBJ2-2	TGTGCCACCAGTGATGGACACCCGAACACCGGGGAGCTGTTTTTT	CATSDGHPNTGELFF
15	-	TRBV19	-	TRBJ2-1	TGTGCCAGTAGTATAGCTGGTAGCTCCTACAATGAGCAGTTCTTC	CASSIAGSSYNEQFF
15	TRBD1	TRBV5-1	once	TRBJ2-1	TGCGCCAGCAGCTTTACAGGGGGCGTGCGTGATGAGCAGTTCTTC	CASSFTGGVRDEQFF
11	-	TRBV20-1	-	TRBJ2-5	TGCAGTATGGGACGCCAAGAGACCCAGTACTTC	CSMGRQETQYF
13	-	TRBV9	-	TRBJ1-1	TGTGCCAGCAGCGCAACAGGGTCCACTGAAGCTTTCTTT	CASSATGSTEAFF
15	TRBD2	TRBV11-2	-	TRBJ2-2	TGTGCCAGCAGCTTAGGTTCGCGGGAGACCGGGGAGCTGTTTTTT	CASSLGSRETGELFF